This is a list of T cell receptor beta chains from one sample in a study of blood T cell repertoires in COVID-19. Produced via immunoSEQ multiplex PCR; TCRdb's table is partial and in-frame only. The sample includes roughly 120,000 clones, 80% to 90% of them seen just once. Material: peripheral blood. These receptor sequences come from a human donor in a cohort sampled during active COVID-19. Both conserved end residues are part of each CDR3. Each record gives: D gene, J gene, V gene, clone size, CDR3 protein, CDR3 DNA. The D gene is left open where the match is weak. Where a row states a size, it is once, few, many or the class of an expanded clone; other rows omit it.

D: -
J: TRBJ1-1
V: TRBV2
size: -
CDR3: CASSRDGGNTEAFF
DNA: TGTGCCAGCAGCAGGGACGGGGGGAACACTGAAGCTTTCTTT

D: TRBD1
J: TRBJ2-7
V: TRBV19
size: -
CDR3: CASSTLLPGQGVHEQYF
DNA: TGTGCCAGTAGTACTCTACTTCCGGGACAGGGTGTCCACGAGCAGTACTTC

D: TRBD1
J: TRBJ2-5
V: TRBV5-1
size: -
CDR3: CASSLVGQGETQYF
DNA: TGCGCCAGCAGCTTGGTGGGACAGGGGGAGACCCAGTACTTC

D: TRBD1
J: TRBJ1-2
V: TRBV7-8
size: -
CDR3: CASSPGQGYGYTF
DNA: TGTGCCAGCAGCCCGGGACAGGGGTATGGCTACACCTTC

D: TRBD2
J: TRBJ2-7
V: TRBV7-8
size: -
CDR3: CASSPRIGGSGSYEQYF
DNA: TGTGCCAGCAGCCCACGGATTGGTGGTAGCGGGAGTTACGAGCAGTACTTC

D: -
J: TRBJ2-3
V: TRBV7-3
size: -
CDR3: CASSLRTTRDTQYF
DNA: TGTGCCAGCAGCTTAAGGACTACCAGAGATACGCAGTATTTT

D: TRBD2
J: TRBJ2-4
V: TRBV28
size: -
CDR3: CASSPRLAGGPKAKNIQYF
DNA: TGTGCCAGCAGTCCCCGACTAGCGGGAGGGCCCAAAGCCAAAAACATTCAGTACTTC

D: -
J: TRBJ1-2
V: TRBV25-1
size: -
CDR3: CASSEVRTSYGYTF
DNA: TGTGCCAGCAGTGAAGTCAGGACATCCTATGGCTACACCTTC

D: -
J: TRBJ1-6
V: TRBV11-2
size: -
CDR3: CASRPQGTYNSPLHF
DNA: TGTGCCAGCAGACCCCAGGGAACCTATAATTCACCCCTCCACTTT

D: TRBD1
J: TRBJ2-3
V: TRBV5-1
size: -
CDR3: CASSLGDSSTDTQYF
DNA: TGCGCCAGCAGCTTAGGGGACAGTAGCACAGATACGCAGTATTTT

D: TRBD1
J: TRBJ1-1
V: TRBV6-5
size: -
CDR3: CASSLPGTGRTEAFF
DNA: TGTGCCAGCAGTTTACCGGGGACAGGGAGGACTGAAGCTTTCTTT

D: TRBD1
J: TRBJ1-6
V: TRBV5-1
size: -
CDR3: CASSFGTGSSPLHF
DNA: TGCGCCAGCAGCTTCGGGACAGGATCCTCACCCCTCCACTTT

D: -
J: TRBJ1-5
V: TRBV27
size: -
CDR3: CASSTWEGGTQHF
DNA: TGTGCCAGCAGTACTTGGGAGGGGGGTACCCAGCATTTT

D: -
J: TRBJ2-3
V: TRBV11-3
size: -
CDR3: CASSLDLVGTDTQYF
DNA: TGTGCCAGCAGCTTAGACCTAGTGGGCACAGATACGCAGTATTTT

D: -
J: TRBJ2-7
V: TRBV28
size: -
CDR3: CASSLPNWGGGIRQYF
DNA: TGTGCCAGCAGTTTACCCAACTGGGGGGGCGGGATTCGGCAGTACTTC

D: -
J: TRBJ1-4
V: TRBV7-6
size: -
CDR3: CASSFGVAEKLFF
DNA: TGTGCCAGCAGCTTCGGGGTTGCCGAAAAACTGTTTTTT

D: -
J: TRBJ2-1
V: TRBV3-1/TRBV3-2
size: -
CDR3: CASSRELADNEQFF
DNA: TGTGCCAGCAGCCGAGAATTAGCAGACAATGAGCAGTTCTTC

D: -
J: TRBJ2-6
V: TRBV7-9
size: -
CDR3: CASSFWSSGANVLTF
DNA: TGTGCCAGCAGCTTCTGGAGCTCTGGGGCCAACGTCCTGACTTTC

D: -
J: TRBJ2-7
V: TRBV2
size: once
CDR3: CASSVQVSSYEQYF
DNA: TGTGCCAGCAGTGTCCAAGTCAGTTCCTACGAGCAGTACTTC

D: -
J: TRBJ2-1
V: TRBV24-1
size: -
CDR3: CATRRGPAYNEQFF
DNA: TGTGCCACCAGACGGGGTCCAGCCTACAATGAGCAGTTCTTC

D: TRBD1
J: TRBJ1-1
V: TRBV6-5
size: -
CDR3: CASNDRGTTEAFF
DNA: TGTGCCAGCAACGACAGGGGGACCACTGAAGCTTTCTTT

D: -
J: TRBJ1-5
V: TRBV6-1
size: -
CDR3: CASSENSYSNQPQHF
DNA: TGTGCCAGCAGTGAAAACAGTTATAGCAATCAGCCCCAGCATTTT

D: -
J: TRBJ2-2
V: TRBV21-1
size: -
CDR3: CASSPSGGDTGELFF
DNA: TGTGCCAGCAGCCCTAGCGGGGGAGATACCGGGGAGCTGTTTTTT

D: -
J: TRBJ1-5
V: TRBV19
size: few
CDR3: CASMAGFNQPQHF
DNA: TGTGCCAGTATGGCCGGGTTCAATCAGCCCCAGCATTTT

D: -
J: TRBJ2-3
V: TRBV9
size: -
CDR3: CASSVVAADTQYF
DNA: TGTGCCAGCAGCGTAGTGGCGGCAGATACGCAGTATTTT

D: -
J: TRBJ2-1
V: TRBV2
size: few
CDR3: CASSEASVHNEQFF
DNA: TGTGCCAGCAGTGAGGCTAGCGTACACAATGAGCAGTTCTTC

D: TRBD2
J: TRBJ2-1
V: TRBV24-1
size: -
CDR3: CATSDPRLAGHYNEQFF
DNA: TGTGCCACCAGTGATCCCCGACTAGCGGGTCACTACAATGAGCAGTTCTTC

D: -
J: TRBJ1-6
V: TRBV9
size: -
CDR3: CASSVDAGNSPLHF
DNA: TGTGCCAGCAGCGTCGACGCGGGCAATTCACCCCTCCACTTT

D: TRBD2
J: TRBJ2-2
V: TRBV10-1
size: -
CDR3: CASSKSKSRGGVAGGSDTGELFF
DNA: TGCGCCAGCAGCAAAAGTAAATCGAGGGGGGGGGTAGCGGGAGGGAGCGACACCGGGGAGCTGTTTTTT

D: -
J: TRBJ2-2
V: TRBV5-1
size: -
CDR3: CASSSYGSGELFF
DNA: TGCGCCAGCAGCTCGTACGGGTCCGGGGAGCTGTTTTTT

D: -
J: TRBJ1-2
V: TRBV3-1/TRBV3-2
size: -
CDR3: CASSLRTHGYTF
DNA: TGTGCCAGCAGCCTTCGGACTCATGGCTACACCTTC

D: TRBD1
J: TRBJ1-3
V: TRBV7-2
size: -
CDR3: CASSKGAQKSGNTIYF
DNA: TGTGCCAGCAGCAAGGGGGCGCAAAAGTCTGGAAACACCATATATTTT

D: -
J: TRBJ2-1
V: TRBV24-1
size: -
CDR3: CATSDLGGPSYNEQFF
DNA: TGTGCCACCAGTGATTTGGGAGGGCCCTCCTACAATGAGCAGTTCTTC

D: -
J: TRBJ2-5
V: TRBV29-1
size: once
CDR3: CSVAPIGETQYF
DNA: TGCAGCGTTGCCCCTATTGGAGAGACCCAGTACTTC

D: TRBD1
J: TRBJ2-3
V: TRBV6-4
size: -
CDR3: CASGTGGTDTQYF
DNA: TGTGCCAGCGGGACAGGGGGCACAGATACGCAGTATTTT

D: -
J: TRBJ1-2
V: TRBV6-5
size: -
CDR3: CASSYSGAFNYGYTF
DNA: TGTGCCAGCAGTTACTCTGGGGCATTTAACTATGGCTACACCTTC

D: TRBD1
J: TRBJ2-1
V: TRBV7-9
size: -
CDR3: CASSSIRGLNNEQFF
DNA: TGTGCCAGCAGCTCGATCAGGGGGCTCAACAATGAGCAGTTCTTC

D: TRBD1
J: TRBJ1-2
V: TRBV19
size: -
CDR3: CASGQASPANYGYTF
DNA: TGTGCCAGTGGACAGGCCTCGCCTGCTAACTATGGCTACACCTTC

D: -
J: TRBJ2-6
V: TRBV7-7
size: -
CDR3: CASSRDSSGANVLTF
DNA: TGTGCCAGCAGCCGCGACAGCTCTGGGGCCAACGTCCTGACTTTC

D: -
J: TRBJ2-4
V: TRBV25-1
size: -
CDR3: CASSKWGVDIQYF
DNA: TGTGCCAGCAGTAAGTGGGGGGTGGACATTCAGTACTTC

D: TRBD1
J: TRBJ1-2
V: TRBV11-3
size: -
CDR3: CASSRGQGSYGYTF
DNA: TGTGCCAGCAGTAGGGGACAGGGGAGTTATGGCTACACCTTC

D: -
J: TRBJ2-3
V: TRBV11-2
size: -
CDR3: CASSAGTSTDTQYF
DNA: TGTGCCAGCAGCGCCGGGACAAGCACAGATACGCAGTATTTT

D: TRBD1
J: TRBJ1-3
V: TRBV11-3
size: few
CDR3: CASSPDRASSGNTIYF
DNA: TGTGCCAGCAGCCCGGACAGGGCCTCCTCTGGAAACACCATATATTTT

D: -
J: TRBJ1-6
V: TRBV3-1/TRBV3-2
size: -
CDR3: CASSQDQNSPLHF
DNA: TGTGCCAGCAGCCAAGATCAGAATTCACCCCTCCACTTT

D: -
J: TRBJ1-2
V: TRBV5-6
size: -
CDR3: CASSLPRGLSGPYGYTF
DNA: TGTGCCAGCAGCTTGCCGAGGGGACTTAGTGGACCCTATGGCTACACCTTC